This TCR beta chain was observed in a study of CD8+CD57+ T cells in acquired aplastic anemia. About the study: Each DNA sample taken from sorted CD4+ and CD8+ cells came to about 3 ug on average. CD4+ cell libraries from healthy donors averaged about 10.8 million reads.

This clonotype has more than one count but fewer than ten. The antigen remains undetermined. Germline V gene data show CDR1 as SNHLY and CDR2 as FYNNEI. This CDR3 comprises 13 residues. J was trimmed by 3 bases and V by 10 bases; bases with no gene match: 9. General study results and limits: The study found no significant CD8+ Simpson's diversity difference between patients and controls. Patients and controls were found to share around 30 CD8+ CDR3 sequences.

According to the study, genomic DNA was the template for TCR beta VDJ and CDR3 profiling. MiXCR, applied by TCRdb to the reads, yields one record per CDR3 protein. The profile shows 200,000 to 250,000 distinct CDR3 sequences, 34% of them singletons. The source material was sorted CD4+, CD8+, or CD8+CD57+ T cells (not recorded which) from PBMCs. The receptor was derived from a human donor in good health, serving as a control. The genes are TRBV2 and TRBJ2-7; 7 nucleotides agree with TRBD2. The CDR3 reads CAIGEGTVYEQYF. The CDR3, as DNA: TGTGCCATTGGGGAGGGCACAGTCTACGAGCAGTACTTC.